This record looks at one T cell receptor beta chain sequence and its context. This sample stems from a study of blood T cell repertoires in COVID-19. Study-wide background: The United States, Italy and Spain supplied acute and convalescent COVID-19 samples.

Trimming took off 2 bases at V and 2 bases at J, with 11 bases between the two ends. Germline values: CDR1 SQVTM, CDR2 ANQGSEA. CDR3 length equals 14 residues. Individuals drawn from 24 US areas were roughly 18 to 95 years old. This table comes from immunoSEQ multiplex PCR, and its TCRdb copy is limited to in-frame clones, with some not included. Among approximately 180,000 clones listed, 85% to 90% were seen once. This chain connects TRBV29-1 to TRBJ2-3; no clear D gene. The receptor comes from a woman in her thirties or forties with acute COVID-19. The sequencing input was PBMCs or T cells enriched from blood (not recorded which). The CDR3 coding sequence is TGCAGCGTTGAACCGGCCGGGTACACAGATACGCAGTATTTT. It specifies CSVEPAGYTDTQYF.